This TCR beta chain was observed in a study of blood T cell repertoires in COVID-19. Across the whole study: Samples of COVID-19 (acute and convalescent) were obtained from the United States, Italy and Spain.

This CDR3 has 13 amino acids. V lost 4 bases to trimming and J lost 6 bases; unmatched junction nucleotides: 3. The germline CDR1 and CDR2 sequences are MDHEN and SYDVKM. This clone was found a few times. Using immunoSEQ multiplex PCR, the repertoire was profiled, and TCRdb retains in-frame clones only, with some absent. The sample lists about 37,000 clones; approximately 87% were seen once. The chain couples TRBV28 to TRBJ2-7; 10 nucleotides align to TRBD1. This TCR came from a human donor in a cohort sampled during active COVID-19. Sequenced sample: peripheral blood. This CDR3 is CASSSGQGTEQYF. The CDR3 DNA reads as TGTGCCAGCAGTTCGGGACAGGGGACCGAGCAGTACTTC. Using reference TRBV28 and TRBJ2-7 for the parts outside the CDR3, the full variable domain is DVKVTQSSRYLVKRTGEKVFLECVQDMDHENMFWYRQDPGLGLRLIYFSYDVKMKEKGDIPEGYSVSREKKERFSLILESASTNQTSMYLCASSSGQGTEQYFGPGTRLTVT.